This T cell receptor beta chain was identified during a study of T cells in localized non-small cell lung cancer. The study, taken as a whole, reports: A median of 57 of the top 100 tumor clones appeared in adjacent lung, which was paired and uninvolved. Uninvolved adjacent lung had higher T cell clonality than tumor and all other tissues.

This clone was seen a handful of times. What it binds is not known. With 5 bases removed from V and 0 bases from J, the gap between germline ends came to 10 bases. The CDR3 extends over 15 amino acids. Data came from immunoSEQ multiplex PCR; TCRdb stores just in-frame clones and leaves some out. Of more than 8,000 clones listed, over 50% are singletons. The origin of this receptor is a male donor older than 55 with stage I squamous cell lung carcinoma. The chain couples TRBV6-7 to TRBJ1-4; the D is unclear. Being an ORF, TRBV6-7 has a function that is uncertain. The source material was lymph node tissue, sampled before any cancer treatment. Written as DNA, the CDR3 is TGTGCCAGCAGTGAACCGGGTACAACTAATGAAAAACTGTTTTTT. This translates into CASSEPGTTNEKLFF.